Each of the 29 T cell receptor beta chains below was sequenced from the same sample in a study of breast tumors, draining lymph nodes, adjacent tissues. Breast cancer patients provided tissue from their axillary draining lymph nodes. One entry per CDR3 protein results from TCRdb running MiXCR on the multiplex PCR reads. The sample includes approximately 250,000 distinct CDR3 sequences, less than 40% of them seen just once. Sample: axillary lymph node tissue. These receptor sequences come from a female donor with breast cancer. Some clones in this sample may be carry-over from other donors' samples.

This clonotype was counted at least ten times. The J gene is TRBJ1-5, the V gene TRBV2; TRBD1 matches 8 bases. The trim removed 4 bases at V and 4 bases at J, leaving 3 bases unmatched. The length of the CDR3 is 14 residues. The germline CDR1 and CDR2 sequences are SNHLY and FYNNEI. CDR3 DNA: TGTGCCAGCAGTGGGACAGGGTGGAATCAGCCCCAGCATTTT. Protein product: CASSGTGWNQPQHF. Full variable domain (outside the CDR3, taken from reference TRBV2 and TRBJ1-5): EPEVTQTPSHQVTQMGQEVILRCVPISNHLYFYWYRQILGQKVEFLVSFYNNEISEKSEIFDDQFSVERPDGSNFTLKIRSTKLEDSAMYFCASSGTGWNQPQHFGDGTRLSIL.

In its sample, this clonotype was seen a few times. The chain carries TRBV12-5 and TRBJ2-7, with D maybe TRBD2 (6 bases). The germline gives CDR1 LGHNT, CDR2 FRNRAP. This CDR3 comprises 15 residues. Deletions cut 3 bases from V and 6 bases from J, with 18 bases between. For the CDR3, the DNA is TGTGCTAGTGGTTTCGTCCCGGGACTCCAATCCGAGCAGTACTTC. Translation: CASGFVPGLQSEQYF.

As concerns this clonotype: This may be a read error, as it is one base from a much larger clone. The gene calls are TRBV6-5 and TRBJ2-3; TRBD2 agrees at 8 bases. The germline V gene has CDR1 MNHEY and CDR2 SVGAGI. J was trimmed by 6 bases and V by 2 bases; bases with no gene match: 13. The CDR3 has 17 residues. The CDR3 DNA reads as TGTGCCAGCAGTTACCACAAATCTAGCGGGCAAGTTGATACGCAGTATTTT. This translates into CASSYHKSSGQVDTQYF.

Ten or more counts support this clonotype. V gene TRBV20-1 combines with J gene TRBJ2-1, with TRBD2 matching over 7 bases. Trimming took 3 bases from V and 8 from J; bases not matched to a gene: 13. The germline V gene has CDR1 DFQATT and CDR2 SNEGSKA (reference sequence). The length of the CDR3 is 15 residues. CDR3 nucleotides: TGCAGTGCTAGGGCCCTAGCGGAAAGAGGGTATGAGCAGTTCTTC. Encoded protein: CSARALAERGYEQFF.

The genes are TRBV15 and TRBJ2-2; 8 nucleotides line up with TRBD2. This CDR3 is 15 amino acids long. Germline loops: CDR1 LNHNV, CDR2 YYDKDF (reference sequence). The CDR3 loop is CARPGGRTNTGELFF. CDR3 in DNA: TGTGCTAGACCGGGAGGGCGGACGAACACCGGGGAGCTGTTTTTT.

This clonotype was seen repeatedly, ten times or more. The chain employs TRBV2 and TRBJ2-7, with 7 bases lining up with TRBD1. This CDR3 contains 14 residues. With V trimmed by 9 bases and J by 4 bases, 12 bases remained unmatched. Germline CDR1 and CDR2: SNHLY and FYNNEI. The CDR3 here is CASGRDSSLYEQYF. In DNA, the CDR3 is TGTGCCAGTGGTAGGGACAGCTCCCTGTACGAGCAGTACTTC.

This clonotype was detected only a few times. Being one base from a much bigger clone, this may be a read error. The rearrangement links TRBV20-1 to TRBJ1-2; possibly TRBD1 for D (6 bases). This CDR3 region has 14 residues. The germline CDR1 and CDR2 sequences are DFQATT and SNEGSKA (reference sequence). As DNA, the CDR3 is TGCAGTGCTAGAGCGACAGGTCCCAACTCTGGCTACACCTTC. Its translation: CSARATGPNSGYTF.

In this sample, this clonotype turned up many times. The V call is TRBV11-2, the J call TRBJ2-5; D may correspond to TRBD1 or TRBD2 (6 bases each). From germline, CDR1 is SGHAT and CDR2 FQNNGV. Trimming took 5 bases from V and 5 from J, leaving 18 bases between them. The CDR3 runs to 15 residues. The CDR3 spells CASSPDIGGIETQYF. The CDR3 coding sequence is TGTGCCAGCAGCCCCGACATAGGGGGGATTGAGACCCAGTACTTC. Based on the CDR3 plus reference TRBV11-2 and TRBJ2-5, the full variable domain is EAGVAQSPRYKIIEKRQSVAFWCNPISGHATLYWYQQILGQGPKLLIQFQNNGVVDDSQLPKDRFSAERLKGVDSTLKIQPAKLEDSAVYLCASSPDIGGIETQYFGPGTRLLVL.

This clonotype occurred many times. V usage is TRBV20-1 and J usage is TRBJ1-2, with D perhaps TRBD1 (5 bases). This CDR3 region has 13 residues. From germline, CDR1 is DFQATT and CDR2 SNEGSKA (reference sequence). V was trimmed by 3 bases and J by 4 bases, leaving 12 bases between them. For the CDR3, the DNA is TGCAGTGCTAGGGTAACCGGGACCTATGGCTACACCTTC. Amino acids: CSARVTGTYGYTF.

This clonotype was counted many times. Sequence at one end of the junction differs from germline and may be a read error. This sequence joins TRBV6-6 and TRBJ2-2, with 7 bases aligning to TRBD1. CDR3 length: 16 amino acids. CDR1 MNHNY and CDR2 SVGAGI come from the germline V gene (reference sequence). DNA of the CDR3: TGTGCCAGCAGTCACTCGAGGGGGCTGGACACCGGGGAGCTGTTTTTT. It yields the protein CASSHSRGLDTGELFF.

On this clonotype: A single base separates this from a much larger clone, so it may be a read error. The chain recombines TRBV20-1 with TRBJ2-1, with D possibly TRBD1 on 5 matching bases. Germline V gene data show CDR1 as DFQATT and CDR2 as SNEGSKA (reference sequence). This CDR3 is built from 11 residues. DNA of the CDR3: TGCAGTGCCCCCGAGGACAATGAGCAGTCCTTC. Translating it yields CSAPEDNEQSF.

This clonotype was counted ten times or more. This rearrangement joins TRBV2 to TRBJ2-3, with TRBD1 matching over 11 bases. The CDR3 has 14 residues. J lost 6 bases, V lost 4 bases, and 3 bases had no gene match. CDR1 and CDR2 from the germline V gene are SNHLY and FYNNEI. The CDR3 region is CASSGDRGRDTQYF. The CDR3 DNA follows: TGTGCCAGCAGTGGGGACAGGGGGAGGGATACGCAGTATTTT.

This clonotype was seen a few times. This chain connects TRBV10-1 to TRBJ2-1; 9 nucleotides line up with TRBD2. With 3 bases clipped from V and 5 bases from J, the junction kept 23 bases outside the gene matches. The CDR3 totals 21 residues. The germline gives CDR1 WNHNN, CDR2 SYGVQD (reference sequence). This CDR3 is CASSESWIGGSGSLIHNEQFF. The CDR3 DNA is TGCGCCAGCAGTGAAAGTTGGATTGGTGGTAGCGGGAGCCTTATACACAATGAGCAGTTCTTC.

This clonotype was detected many times. The chain recombines TRBV29-1 with TRBJ1-3; D ambiguous. Between the trimmed V and J ends, which lost 4 bases and 2 bases, there was a span of 12 bases. Germline CDR1 reads SQVTM; CDR2 reads ANQGSEA. There are 14 residues in the CDR3. The CDR3 loop is CSVGLGSAGNTIYF. The CDR3 coding sequence is TGCAGCGTTGGGCTAGGTAGCGCTGGAAACACCATATATTTT.

For this clonotype: A clone one base away is much larger, so this may be a read error. The genes are TRBV5-1 and TRBJ2-7; TRBD1 might be the D (6 bases). Germline CDR1 and CDR2: SGHRS and YFSETQ. V was pared by 7 bases and J by 3 bases, with 20 bases between. CDR3 length equals 15 residues. DNA for the CDR3: TGCGCCAGCCCCAAACCAGGACAGCTATACTACGAGCAGTACTTC. Translating it yields CASPKPGQLYYEQYF.

The rearrangement links TRBV11-2 to TRBJ1-1, with unresolved D. The germline CDR1 and CDR2 sequences are SGHAT and FQNNGV. The CDR3 has 13 amino acids. V was shortened by 4 bases and J by 7 bases, with 13 bases between the two germline ends. The DNA for the CDR3 is TGTGCCAGCAGCTATACAACCCGATATGAAGCTTTCTTT. It specifies CASSYTTRYEAFF.

This clonotype was detected many times. The chain joins TRBV7-2 to TRBJ1-2; D may be TRBD1 (6 bases). Germline loops: CDR1 SGHTA, CDR2 FQGNSA. The V end was cut by 5 bases, the J end by 7 bases, with 17 bases between. This CDR3 contains 14 residues. The CDR3 DNA follows: TGTGCCAGCAGCCAACCCCCCCCAGGGGTTGGCTACACCTTC. It encodes CASSQPPPGVGYTF.

At least ten counts were recorded for this clonotype. J is TRBJ2-2 and V is TRBV29-1; D uncertain. This CDR3 contains 13 residues. Germline V gene sequence: CDR1 SQVTM, CDR2 ANQGSEA. The ends were cut back, 5 bases at V and 2 bases at J, with 9 bases in the middle. CDR3 nucleotide sequence: TGCAGCGTTTGTCCCCGAAACACCGGGGAGCTGTTTTTT. Translated, it gives CSVCPRNTGELFF.

This clonotype was seen at least ten times. The chain employs TRBV4-3 and TRBJ1-6, with TRBD1 matching over 7 bases. This CDR3 has 14 residues. V lost 2 bases and J lost 8; bases outside the gene matches: 3. Germline CDR1 reads LGHNA; CDR2 reads YSLEER. This CDR3 reads CASSQTDRDSPLHF. The DNA for the CDR3 is TGCGCCAGCAGCCAAACTGACAGGGATTCACCCCTCCACTTT.

This clonotype was seen only a few times. The rearrangement uses TRBV5-1 and TRBJ2-3; tentatively, D is TRBD2 (8 bases). The CDR3 sequence is 15 residues long. CDR1 is SGHRS and CDR2 is YFSETQ in the germline V gene. V was trimmed by 2 bases and J by 11 bases, leaving 21 bases between them. CDR3: CASSFTGLGGNEQYF. The CDR3 DNA is TGCGCCAGCAGCTTCACGGGACTAGGGGGCAATGAGCAGTATTTT.

This clonotype was counted ten times or more. This chain joins TRBV2 and TRBJ2-1; a weak D match, TRBD1 (6 bases). The CDR3 has 15 amino acids. Germline V gene sequence: CDR1 SNHLY, CDR2 FYNNEI. Trimming shortened V by 4 bases and J by 0 bases, and 10 bases separated the two germline ends. The chain's CDR3 is CASSVGQSSYNEQFF. In nucleotides, the CDR3 is TGTGCCAGCAGTGTTGGACAGAGCTCCTACAATGAGCAGTTCTTC.

This clonotype appeared many times. The chain uses TRBV29-1 and TRBJ2-2; 7 bases are shared with TRBD2. The CDR3 sequence is 14 residues long. With V trimmed by 6 bases and J by 3 bases, 7 bases remained unmatched. Per germline, CDR1 SQVTM and CDR2 ANQGSEA. Written as DNA, the CDR3 is TGCAGCGTAGCGACTAGCTCCTACACCGGGGAGCTGTTTTTT. Translated, it gives CSVATSSYTGELFF.

This clonotype was seen at least ten times. The rearrangement uses TRBV11-2 and TRBJ1-2; weak D call: TRBD1 (5 bases). Germline CDR1 and CDR2: SGHAT and FQNNGV. V lost 5 bases to trimming and J lost 8 bases, with 24 bases between them. This CDR3 region has 16 residues. The CDR3 loop reads CASSPTRSGQGEGYTF. As DNA, the CDR3 is TGTGCCAGCAGCCCGACCCGCTCCGGGCAGGGTGAGGGCTACACCTTC.

This clonotype was recorded only once. Written as DNA, the CDR3 is TGTGCCACCAGATTCGGACAGGCAGATACGCAGTATTTT. Its protein is CATRFGQADTQYF. V and J are TRBV7-3 and TRBJ2-3; 7 nucleotides line up with TRBD1. The CDR3 is 13 residues long. V lost 10 bases, J lost 4 bases, and 8 bases stayed unmatched. Germline V gene data show CDR1 as SGHTA and CDR2 as FQGTGA. The whole variable domain, remainder taken from reference TRBV7-3 and TRBJ2-3, is GAGVSQTPSNKVTEKGKYVELRCDPISGHTALYWYRQSLGQGPEFLIYFQGTGAADDSGLPNDRFFAVRPEGSVSTLKIQRTERGDSAVYLCATRFGQADTQYFGPGTRLTVL.

This chain uses TRBV27 with TRBJ2-1, with TRBD1 matching 9 bases. The CDR3 has 14 residues. Germline lookup yields CDR1 MNHEY and CDR2 SMNVEV (reference sequence). The J segment lost 8 bases and the V segment lost 3 bases, leaving 5 bases of the junction unmatched. The CDR3 coding sequence is TGTGCCAGCAGTTTGACAGGGGGAACGCATGAGCAGTTCTTC. Translated, it gives CASSLTGGTHEQFF.

There are many counts of this clonotype. The rearrangement joins TRBV19 to TRBJ2-3; the D gene is possibly TRBD1 (6 bases). The CDR3 length is 13 residues. The ends were cut back, 5 bases at V and 2 bases at J, with 8 bases in the middle. CDR1 LNHDA and CDR2 SQIVND come from the germline V gene (reference sequence). Written as DNA, the CDR3 is TGTGCCAGTAGTGGGGGCCACACAGATACGCAGTATTTT. It translates to CASSGGHTDTQYF.

A remark on this clonotype: An end of the junction differs from the germline gene, which may be a read error. CDR3 region: CASSHSGLAGETQYF. CDR3 nucleotides: TGTGCCAGCAGTCACTCGGGGCTAGCGGGAGAGACCCAGTACTTC. The chain combines TRBV6-4 with TRBJ2-5; 8 positions match TRBD2. Germline CDR1 and CDR2: MRHNA and SNTAGT. This CDR3 has 15 amino acids.

In its sample, this clonotype was seen many times. The chain's CDR3 is CSALRDRGQETQYF. CDR3 coding DNA: TGCAGTGCCCTCCGGGACAGGGGGCAAGAGACCCAGTACTTC. The V and J genes are TRBV20-1 and TRBJ2-5, with TRBD1 matching 11 bases. The length of the CDR3 is 14 residues. V was pared by 6 bases and J by 2 bases, with 5 bases of the junction left unmatched. Looked up from germline, CDR1 is DFQATT and CDR2 is SNEGSKA (reference sequence).

The chain employs TRBV3-1 and TRBJ2-4; D not certain. The CDR3 loop spans 13 amino acids. Trimming took 2 bases from V and 4 from J, leaving 6 bases between them. Per the germline V gene, CDR1 is LGHDT and CDR2 is YNNKEL (reference sequence). CDR3 protein: CASSQYGKNIQYF. As DNA, the CDR3 is TGTGCCAGCAGCCAATATGGGAAAAACATTCAGTACTTC.